This TCR beta chain was recovered during a study of blood T cell repertoires in COVID-19. In the study overall: Samples representing acute and convalescent COVID-19 were sourced from the United States, Italy and Spain. Sample material is recorded as cDNA or gDNA derived from T cells, B-cell-depleted T cells, or PBMCs.

In the original workflow: Amplification of reference gene primers provided the estimated nucleated cell counts. The data were produced by immunoSEQ multiplex PCR, yet TCRdb's version contains in-frame clones alone and is incomplete. For V, J and clone size, that table is used; D and trimming come from the DNA. The data show fewer than 500,000 clones, roughly 91% seen once. Specimen: peripheral blood. The clonotype comes from a woman in her twenties or thirties with acute or convalescent COVID-19.

This CDR3 reads CASSQRGQVLDEQYF. The CDR3 DNA reads as TGTGCCAGCAGCCAACGGGGACAGGTGTTGGACGAGCAGTACTTC. The chain uses TRBV11-2 and TRBJ2-7; 8 nucleotides align to TRBD1. Germline V gene sequence: CDR1 SGHAT, CDR2 FQNNGV. The CDR3 loop spans 15 amino acids. Trimming removed 5 bases from V and 5 bases from J; junction bases left unmatched: 11. Complete variable domain (other parts from reference TRBV11-2 and TRBJ2-7): EAGVAQSPRYKIIEKRQSVAFWCNPISGHATLYWYQQILGQGPKLLIQFQNNGVVDDSQLPKDRFSAERLKGVDSTLKIQPAKLEDSAVYLCASSQRGQVLDEQYFGPGTRLTVT.